The 21 T cell receptor beta chains given below trace back to one sample, sequenced in a study of identical twins' blood T cells. TCRdb re-analysed the 5' RACE reads in MiXCR, keeping a single row per CDR3 protein. The sample consists of some 300 distinct CDR3 sequences, roughly 64% of them appearing once. Material for sequencing was PBMCs. The receptor set was obtained from a woman between 18 and 50 years old in good health.

The rearrangement uses TRBV12-3 or TRBV12-4 and TRBJ2-7; TRBD1 is a possible D gene (6 bases). Trimming stripped 4 bases from V and 6 bases from J, with 16 bases between. The CDR3 totals 14 residues. This CDR3 is CASSSPEGQSEQYF. The DNA of the CDR3 is TGTGCCAGCAGTTCCCCCGAAGGACAGTCCGAGCAGTACTTC.

The rearrangement links TRBV6-1 to TRBJ2-3; a weak D match, TRBD1 (5 bases). The CDR3 extends over 15 amino acids. Germline CDR1 MNHNS, CDR2 SASEGT. Trimming pared 3 bases from V and 0 bases from J, leaving 10 bases between. The CDR3 DNA sequence: TGTGCCAGCAGTGATGGGGCCTCTAGCACAGATACGCAGTATTTT. Translation: CASSDGASSTDTQYF.

The gene calls are TRBV12-3 or TRBV12-4 and TRBJ2-6; perhaps TRBD1 as D (6 bases). CDR3 size: 17 residues. Deletions cut 5 bases from V and 1 base from J, with 15 bases between. CDR3 in amino acids: CASSPGVGESGANVLTF. The CDR3, as DNA: TGTGCCAGCAGTCCAGGGGTGGGGGAATCTGGGGCCAACGTCCTGACTTTC.

V and J are TRBV10-3 and TRBJ1-1; possibly TRBD1 for D (6 bases). CDR3 length: 16 residues. Germline-derived CDR1 and CDR2 are ENHRY and SYGVKD. V was pared by 0 bases and J by 0 bases, with 11 bases between. Written as DNA, the CDR3 is TGTGCCATCAGTGAGTCGTTGGGGGACATGAACACTGAAGCTTTCTTT. As protein: CAISESLGDMNTEAFF.

The chain has TRBV28 and TRBJ2-7; 7 bases fit TRBD1. The CDR3 is 16 amino acids. V was clipped by 7 bases and J by 0 bases; unmatched bases: 12. Germline V gives CDR1 MDHEN, CDR2 SYDVKM. The CDR3 loop is CASTFGTGQNSYEQYF. The CDR3 DNA reads TGTGCCAGCACGTTTGGGACGGGACAGAACTCCTACGAGCAGTACTTC.

By share of the sample, this clonotype is hyperexpanded (1% or more). V gene TRBV6-2 or TRBV6-3 combines with J gene TRBJ1-1, with TRBD1 matching 11 bases. The CDR3 covers 15 residues. Germline CDR1 MNHEY, CDR2 SVGEGT. V was clipped by 2 bases and J by 4 bases; unmatched bases: 3. The CDR3 here is CASSYLGQGGTEAFF. CDR3 nucleotide sequence: TGTGCCAGCAGTTACCTGGGACAGGGGGGCACTGAAGCTTTCTTT.

CDR3 sequence reads: CSVGVSNTQYF. DNA of the CDR3: TGCAGCGTTGGGGTCAGTAATACGCAGTATTTT. The chain uses TRBV29-1 and TRBJ2-3; no clear D. CDR1 is SQVTM and CDR2 is ANQGSEA in the germline V gene. The CDR3 contains 11 residues. V was trimmed by 4 bases and J by 7 bases, leaving 9 bases between them.

Regarding this clonotype: One junction end does not reproduce the germline sequence, and a read error may be involved. This CDR3 reads CASSIADNYNEQFF. CDR3 in DNA: TGTGCCAGCAGCATAGCGGATAACTACAATGAGCAGTTCTTC. V usage is TRBV11-1 and J usage is TRBJ2-1; a weak D match, TRBD2 (6 bases). This CDR3 has 14 residues. Germline-derived CDR1 and CDR2 are SGHAT and FQDESV (reference sequence).

The rearrangement uses TRBV28 and TRBJ2-1; the match to TRBD2 covers 11 bases. Per the germline V gene, CDR1 is MDHEN and CDR2 is SYDVKM. The trim removed 5 bases at V and 13 bases at J, leaving 7 bases unmatched. The CDR3 extends over 13 amino acids. DNA of the CDR3: TGTGCCAGCAGTATGGGACTAGCGGATTTACAGTTCTTC. This translates into CASSMGLADLQFF.

In its sample, this clonotype was seen a few times. The gene calls are TRBV5-4 and TRBJ1-1; D is ambiguous. This CDR3 contains 13 residues. The ends were cut back, 0 bases at V and 6 bases at J, with 9 bases in the middle. CDR1 and CDR2 from the germline V gene are SGHNT and YYREEE (reference sequence). This CDR3 reads CASSLGGRPEAFF. Written as DNA, the CDR3 is TGTGCCAGCAGCTTGGGAGGGAGGCCTGAAGCTTTCTTT.

V gene TRBV6-1 combines with J gene TRBJ2-3; no reliable D call. V was cut by 10 bases and J by 0 bases, with 14 bases left in between. CDR3 length equals 14 residues. Germline CDR1 reads MNHNS; CDR2 reads SASEGT. CDR3 protein: CAISFTTSTDTQYF. In nucleotides, the CDR3 is TGTGCCATCTCTTTTACGACTAGCACAGATACGCAGTATTTT.

V and J are TRBV4-1 and TRBJ2-5; possibly TRBD1 for D (6 bases). CDR3 length: 15 residues. Trimming pared 4 bases from V and 5 bases from J, leaving 17 bases between. CDR1 and CDR2 (germline): MGHRA, YSYEKL. The CDR3, as DNA: TGCGCCAGCAGCCCTGAGGACAGCCCCCGCGAGACCCAGTACTTC. It encodes CASSPEDSPRETQYF.

CDR3 nucleotide sequence: TGTGCCAGCGGTAATACCCCACCGGGCGCCCGGAATTCACCCCTCCACTTT. Translating gives CASGNTPPGARNSPLHF. V usage is TRBV28 and J usage is TRBJ1-6, with D unclear. From germline, CDR1 is MDHEN and CDR2 SYDVKM. The CDR3 runs 17 residues. The ends were cut back, 8 bases at V and 7 bases at J, with 24 bases in the middle.

Details on this clonotype: A junction end diverges from the germline sequence, so it may reflect a read error. This chain uses TRBV28 with TRBJ2-2; 7 bases map to TRBD1. Germline loops: CDR1 MDHEN, CDR2 SYDVKM. The CDR3 covers 16 residues. In DNA form, the CDR3 reads TGTGCCTGCAGTTTGGGGACAGACACACACACCGGGGAGCTGTTTTTT. Encoded protein: CACSLGTDTHTGELFF.

As regards this clonotype: No conserved phenylalanine or tryptophan is present at the end of the CDR3, so a read error is the likely explanation. The chain recombines TRBV7-7 with TRBJ1-1; D not resolved. The CDR3 has 15 residues. In germline, CDR1 is SSHAT, CDR2 FNYEAQ (reference sequence). CDR3 DNA: TGTGCTAGCAGCTACACCGCACGGATCGGCACTGAAGCTTTCCTT. The encoded protein is CASSYTARIGTEAFL.

This clonotype was seen once. The chain employs TRBV25-1 and TRBJ1-4, with 8 bases identical to TRBD1. Germline CDR1 and CDR2: MGHDK and SYGVNS. The CDR3 sequence is 15 residues long. V was clipped by 4 bases and J by 12 bases; unmatched bases: 13. CDR3 DNA sequence: TGTGCCAGCAGTGGCAGGACAGGGCCCCAATGGGAACTGTTTTTT. Translation gives CASSGRTGPQWELFF.

V usage is TRBV12-3 or TRBV12-4 and J usage is TRBJ1-5; the match to TRBD1 covers 7 bases. The CDR3 loop spans 15 amino acids. V lost 6 bases to trimming and J lost 5 bases; unmatched junction nucleotides: 10. The CDR3 bases are TGTGCCAGCAGCTCCGACCGGGACAGCGATCAGCCCCAGCATTTT. Protein: CASSSDRDSDQPQHF.

The chain recombines TRBV12-3 or TRBV12-4 with TRBJ1-5; D gene uncertain. CDR3 length: 15 residues. Trimming removed 4 bases from V and 4 bases from J, with 14 bases in between. CDR3 DNA sequence: TGTGCCAGCAGTTCCTCGGTAATCACAAATCAGCCCCAGCATTTT. It encodes CASSSSVITNQPQHF.

CDR3 sequence: CASSDLTGELFF. In nucleotides, the CDR3 is TGTGCCAGCAGTGACCTTACCGGGGAGCTGTTTTTT. This sequence joins TRBV6-4 and TRBJ2-2; D remains ambiguous. The CDR3 has 12 residues. Trimming stripped 2 bases from V and 5 bases from J, with 3 bases between. Germline V CDR1 and CDR2: MRHNA, SNTAGT.

The chain is built from TRBV7-3 and TRBJ2-1, with 12 bases identical to TRBD2. V gave up 5 bases and J gave up 5 bases; unmatched junction bases: 10. The germline V gene encodes CDR1 SGHTA and CDR2 FQGTGA. The CDR3 has 17 residues. The chain's CDR3 is CASSPRTSGIDNNEQFF. CDR3 sequence (DNA): TGTGCCAGCAGCCCCAGGACTAGCGGGATTGATAACAATGAGCAGTTCTTC. The full variable domain, its missing parts supplied by reference TRBV7-3 and TRBJ2-1, is GAGVSQTPSNKVTEKGKYVELRCDPISGHTALYWYRQSLGQGPEFLIYFQGTGAADDSGLPNDRFFAVRPEGSVSTLKIQRTERGDSAVYLCASSPRTSGIDNNEQFFGPGTRLTVL.

This rearrangement joins TRBV6-4 to TRBJ2-3; D perhaps matches TRBD2 (6 bases). The V gene's germline CDR1 is MRHNA and CDR2 SNTAGT. This CDR3 is built from 13 residues. Trimming removed 5 bases at V and 0 bases at J, with 6 bases between. CDR3 loop: CASSSGSTDTQYF. CDR3 DNA sequence: TGTGCCAGCAGTAGCGGGAGCACAGATACGCAGTATTTT.